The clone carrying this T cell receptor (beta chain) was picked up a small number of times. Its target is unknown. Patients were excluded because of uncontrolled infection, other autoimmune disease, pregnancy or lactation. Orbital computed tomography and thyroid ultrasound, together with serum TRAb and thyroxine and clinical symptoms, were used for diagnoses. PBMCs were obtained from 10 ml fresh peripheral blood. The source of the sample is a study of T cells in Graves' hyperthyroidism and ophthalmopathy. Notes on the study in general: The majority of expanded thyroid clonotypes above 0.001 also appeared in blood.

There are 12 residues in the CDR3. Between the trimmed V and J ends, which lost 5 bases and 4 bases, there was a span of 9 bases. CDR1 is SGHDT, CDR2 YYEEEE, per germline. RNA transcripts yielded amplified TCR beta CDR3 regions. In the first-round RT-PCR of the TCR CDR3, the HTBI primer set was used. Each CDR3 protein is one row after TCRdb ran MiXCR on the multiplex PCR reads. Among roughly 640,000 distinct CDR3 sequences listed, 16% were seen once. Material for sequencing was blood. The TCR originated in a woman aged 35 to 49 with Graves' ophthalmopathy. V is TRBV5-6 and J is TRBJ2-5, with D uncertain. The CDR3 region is CASSFEPETQYF. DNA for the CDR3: TGTGCCAGCAGTTTTGAACCAGAGACCCAGTACTTC.